One sample yielded the 3 T cell receptor beta chains listed below, sequenced in a study of T cell repertoires in cytomegalovirus infection. TCRdb used MiXCR to reprocess the reads, holding one entry per CDR3 protein. This sample has approximately 630,000 distinct CDR3 sequences; 24% occur once, and the top ten carry approximately 8.2%. Sequencing used CD8+ T cells from PBMCs. The receptors come from a human donor in good health (CMV status not recorded). Some clones in this sample may be carry-over from other donors' samples.

This chain uses TRBV29-1 with TRBJ1-2; no clear D gene. The CDR3 loop spans 12 amino acids. The V gene lost 3 bases and the J gene lost 6 bases, with 11 bases spanning the gap. Germline-derived CDR1 and CDR2 are SQVTM and ANQGSEA. As DNA, the CDR3 is TGCAGCGTTGATGCCCGGGCCGATGGCTACACCTTC. Residues: CSVDARADGYTF.

This clonotype was recorded at least ten times. The rearrangement links TRBV25-1 to TRBJ2-5, with a tentative D call TRBD1 (6 bases). The length of the CDR3 is 14 residues. CDR1 is MGHDK, CDR2 SYGVNS, per germline. Between the trimmed V and J ends, which lost 3 bases and 1 base, there was a span of 9 bases. The CDR3 spells CASSDRDIQETQYF. In nucleotides, the CDR3 is TGTGCCAGCAGTGATCGGGACATCCAAGAGACCCAGTACTTC.

The genes are TRBV7-6 and TRBJ2-3, with D perhaps matching TRBD2 (5 bases). Germline V gene data show CDR1 as SGHVS and CDR2 as FNYEAQ. V shed 5 bases and J shed 0 bases, with 12 bases lying between them. This CDR3 spans 15 amino acids. CDR3 in amino acids: CASSNTGSSTDTQYF. The CDR3 DNA follows: TGTGCCAGCAGCAACACGGGGAGTAGCACAGATACGCAGTATTTT.